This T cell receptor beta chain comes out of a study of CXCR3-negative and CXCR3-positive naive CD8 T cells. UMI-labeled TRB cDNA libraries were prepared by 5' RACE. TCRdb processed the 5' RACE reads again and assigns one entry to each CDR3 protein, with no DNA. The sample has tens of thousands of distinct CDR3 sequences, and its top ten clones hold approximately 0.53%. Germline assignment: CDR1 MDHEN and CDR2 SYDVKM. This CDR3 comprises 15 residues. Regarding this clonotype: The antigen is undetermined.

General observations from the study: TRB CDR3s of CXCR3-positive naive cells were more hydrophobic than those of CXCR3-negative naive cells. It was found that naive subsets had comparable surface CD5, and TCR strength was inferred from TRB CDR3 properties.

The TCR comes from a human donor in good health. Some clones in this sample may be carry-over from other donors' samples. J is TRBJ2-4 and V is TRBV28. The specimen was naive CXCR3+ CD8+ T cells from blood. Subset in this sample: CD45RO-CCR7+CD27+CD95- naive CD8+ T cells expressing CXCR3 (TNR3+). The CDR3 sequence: CASSLAALAKNIQYF.